The 3 T cell receptor beta chains below were found in one sample sequenced in a study of blood T cells in healthy people across ages. Together with a sample-barcoded 5' primer, a J-beta primer mix was included in a second PCR lasting about 6 to 11 cycles. MiXCR, applied by TCRdb to the 5' RACE reads, yields one record per CDR3 protein. The data hold 1.5 million or so distinct CDR3 sequences, with less than 45% observed a single time. The sample taken for sequencing was blood. The receptor set was obtained from a woman under 30 in good health.

CDR3 bases: TGTGCCAGCAGGACACTAGGAGGGGACGAGCAGTACTTC. The encoded protein is CASRTLGGDEQYF. The rearrangement uses TRBV12-3 or TRBV12-4 and TRBJ2-7; TRBD2 might be the D (6 bases). V was pared by 6 bases and J by 5 bases, with 14 bases between. This CDR3 has 13 amino acids.

This sequence joins TRBV7-8 and TRBJ2-7; D might be TRBD1 (5 bases). The CDR3 consists of 13 residues. V was pared by 6 bases and J by 0 bases, with 9 bases between. Germline loops: CDR1 SGHVS, CDR2 FQNEAQ. For the CDR3, the DNA is TGTGCCAGCAGTACCGGACACTCCTACGAGCAGTACTTC. Protein product: CASSTGHSYEQYF. The full variable domain, in which reference TRBV7-8 and TRBJ2-7 provide the parts outside the CDR3, is GAGVSQSPRYKVAKRGQDVALRCDPISGHVSLFWYQQALGQGPEFLTYFQNEAQLDKSGLPSDRFFAERPEGSVSTLKIQRTQQEDSAVYLCASSTGHSYEQYFGPGTRLTVT.

The chain links TRBV9 to TRBJ2-3; D unclear. CDR3 length: 14 residues. Germline-derived CDR1 and CDR2 are SGDLS and YYNGEE. Deletions cut 5 bases from V and 0 bases from J, with 10 bases between. Here the CDR3 DNA reads TGTGCCAGCAGGAAGGACCCTAGCACAGATACGCAGTATTTT. Translating it yields CASRKDPSTDTQYF.